This T cell receptor beta chain was sequenced in a study of blood T cell repertoires in COVID-19. As for the study in general: Both acute and convalescent COVID-19 samples were obtained from the United States, Italy and Spain. The analysed material was cDNA or gDNA that came from T cells, B-cell-depleted T cells, or PBMCs.

From germline, CDR1 is SQVTM and CDR2 ANQGSEA. With 3 bases clipped from V and 5 bases from J, the junction kept 7 bases outside the gene matches. The CDR3 is 14 residues long. Original handling: Reference gene primer amplification in the assay estimated nucleated cell counts. Assay used: immunoSEQ multiplex PCR; TCRdb lists only in-frame clones, some missing. V and J calls and clone size are those listed in that table; D and trimming were worked out from the DNA. The table includes a few hundred thousand clones, approximately 88% detected once. This clone was seen more than once but under ten times. Patients from Seattle were sampled longitudinally, starting during active infection.

V usage is TRBV29-1 and J usage is TRBJ2-1; 7 nucleotides line up with TRBD1. The receptor's source is a woman aged 25 to 39 with COVID-19, enrolled during active disease. The sequencing sample was made of peripheral blood. The CDR3 DNA sequence: TGCAGCGTTGACGACAGGGAATTGGACAATGAGCAGTTCTTC. Translating gives CSVDDRELDNEQFF.